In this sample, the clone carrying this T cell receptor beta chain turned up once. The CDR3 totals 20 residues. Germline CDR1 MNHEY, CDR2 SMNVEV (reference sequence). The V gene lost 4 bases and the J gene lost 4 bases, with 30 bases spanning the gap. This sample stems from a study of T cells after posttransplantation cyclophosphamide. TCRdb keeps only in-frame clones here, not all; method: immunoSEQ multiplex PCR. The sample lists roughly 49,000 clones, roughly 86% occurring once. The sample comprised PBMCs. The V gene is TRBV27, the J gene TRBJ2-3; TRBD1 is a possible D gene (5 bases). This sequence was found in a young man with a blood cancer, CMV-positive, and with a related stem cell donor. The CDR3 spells CASSWRLLGVLPPRADTQYF. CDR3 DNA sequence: TGTGCCAGCAGTTGGCGCCTATTAGGGGTACTACCTCCCCGGGCAGATACGCAGTATTTT.